This T cell receptor (beta chain) stems from a study of blood T cell repertoires in COVID-19. There are 16 residues in the CDR3. In germline, CDR1 is SGHDT, CDR2 YYEEEE. The V gene end was trimmed by 4 bases and the J gene end by 3 bases; junction bases not matched to a gene: 5. Data came from immunoSEQ multiplex PCR; TCRdb stores just in-frame clones and leaves some out. In the table there are about 140,000 clones, 84% of which are singletons. The receptor was isolated from a man aged 55 to 69 with active or convalescent COVID-19. The chain employs TRBV5-6 and TRBJ2-1; the match to TRBD2 covers 12 bases. What was sequenced was peripheral blood. The CDR3 nucleotides are TGTGCCAGCAGCCCTAGCGGGGGGGCCGGCTACAATGAGCAGTTCTTC. Its translation: CASSPSGGAGYNEQFF.